This paragraph reports one TCR beta chain. The target of this receptor is not known. One base away there is no much larger clone; base qualities are not given. The sample is drawn from a study of blood T cell repertoires in COVID-19 (dated by TCRdb to the early 2020s). In terms of the full investigation: Samples covering the acute and convalescent phases of COVID-19 were provided by collaborators in the United States, Italy and Spain. The sample metadata nearly always contained a de-identified subject ID, COVID-19 status, age in years and sex. The repertoires were made available in a free public database intended to serve as a resource for research on the immune response to SARS-CoV-2. Subjects who had been exposed to COVID-19, were actively infected with it, or had recovered from it provided the deeply sampled blood TCRbeta repertoires that made up the dataset. The material from the prospective study consisted of cDNA or gDNA derived from T cells, B-cell-depleted T cells, or PBMCs. The samples were drawn from the first 160 participants of the ongoing ImmuneRACE study and from 1,254 subjects provided by 6 global collaborators. Where available, HLA class I and class II types were obtained from metadata supplied by the sample provider rather than from assay-based typing. Overall study results and their limits: The quantity of clinical and demographic metadata differed by source and by participant and was supplied without curation.

TCRbeta CDR3 regions were amplified from genomic DNA by means of the immunoSEQ Assay, a bias-controlled multiplex PCR. On the study's bioinformatics: The number of nucleated cells in each sample was estimated by amplification of reference gene primers within the assay. Sequence reads were collapsed and filtered to measure the absolute abundance of every unique TCRbeta CDR3 rearrangement. For each sample, productive Simpson clonality was calculated as the square root of Simpson's diversity index across productive rearrangements. This is the immuneACCESS table as TCRdb keeps it, with only in-frame sequences that have V and J called. A part of the clones is gone; compared with another copy, unresolved V genes explain less than half, and the rest is unexplained. Clone size and the V and J calls come from that table; the DNA yielded D and trimming. This sample comprises about 35,000 clones, around 87% of them detected only once. The top ten clones comprise around 10% of the sample.

Whole blood was collected in K2EDTA tubes by collaborating institutions according to the institutions' own protocols. Collaborator samples were shipped for TCRbeta analysis as frozen whole blood, isolated PBMCs, or DNA extracted from either sample type. The germline V gene yields MGHRA for CDR1 and YSYEKL for CDR2. From cysteine to phenylalanine, the CDR3 is 16 amino acids long. Only the CDR3 DNA stays, 48 bases, in frame from base 1. For this chain, trimming is 4 bases at the V end and 1 base at the J end, and the number of junction bases without a gene match is 8. The rearranged segments are TRBV4-1 and TRBJ1-2, with 8 bases aligning to TRBD1. The sequence came from a man older than 75 with active COVID-19. Sequenced input: peripheral blood. CDR3 sequence: CASSRSGTGVNYGYTF. The nucleotides are TGCGCCAGCAGCCGATCCGGGACAGGAGTTAACTATGGCTACACCTTC.